This T cell receptor beta chain originates from a study of TIL therapy for anti-PD-1-resistant metastatic lung cancer. Study background: Median tumor PD-L1 proportion score was roughly 5.4%.

The CDR3 has 15 amino acids. Per germline, CDR1 SGHNT and CDR2 YENEEA. Trimming took 5 bases from V and 1 from J; bases not matched to a gene: 4. The libraries were made with immunoSEQ v3. Method: immunoSEQ multiplex PCR; TCRdb's copy keeps in-frame clones and lacks some. The data show about 50,000 clones, around 85% seen once. The time point here: pre-treatment sample, taken before nivolumab and TIL therapy. The sequencing used blood, collected at baseline. This chain uses TRBV11-3 with TRBJ2-3, with 9 bases lining up with TRBD1. This TCR was recovered from a person aged 25-80 years with non-small cell lung cancer. DNA of the CDR3: TGTGCCAGCAGCCAAGGGGACAGGGGCACAGATACGCAGTATTTT. Its protein is CASSQGDRGTDTQYF.